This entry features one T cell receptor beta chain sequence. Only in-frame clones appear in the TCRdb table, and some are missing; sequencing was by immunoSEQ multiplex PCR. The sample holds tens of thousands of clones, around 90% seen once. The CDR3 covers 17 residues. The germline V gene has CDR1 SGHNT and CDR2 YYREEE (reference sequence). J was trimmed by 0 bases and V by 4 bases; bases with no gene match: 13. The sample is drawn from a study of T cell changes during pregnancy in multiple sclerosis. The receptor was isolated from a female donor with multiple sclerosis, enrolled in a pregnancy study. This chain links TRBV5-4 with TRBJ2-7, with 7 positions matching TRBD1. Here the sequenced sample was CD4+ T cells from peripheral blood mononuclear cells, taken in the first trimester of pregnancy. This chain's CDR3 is CASSPRLQGRGSYEQYF. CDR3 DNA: TGTGCCAGCAGCCCAAGACTACAGGGGAGAGGCTCCTACGAGCAGTACTTC. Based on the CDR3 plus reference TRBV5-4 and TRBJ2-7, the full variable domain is ETGVTQSPTHLIKTRGQQVTLRCSSQSGHNTVSWYQQALGQGPQFIFQYYREEENGRGNFPPRFSGLQFPNYSSELNVNALELDDSALYLCASSPRLQGRGSYEQYFGPGTRLTVT.